Detailed here is one T cell receptor (beta chain). It lacks a known antigen. Qualities for individual bases were not recorded, and no much larger clone is one base off. The CDR3, cysteine through phenylalanine, is 15 amino acids long. The only DNA kept is the CDR3, 45 bases in frame from the first base. Trimming leaves V shorter by 3 bases and J shorter by 3 bases, with the junction holding 6 bases beyond the gene matches. CDR1 and CDR2, looked up from the germline V gene, are SGDLS and YYNGEE. The source of the sample is a study of shared clonotypes between healthy human individuals (dated by TCRdb to the early 2020s). Concerning the study at large: The cohort comprised a couple of women and a few men aged 18 to 49 years. To estimate repertoire size and how much clonotypes are shared between individuals, the study performed deep sequencing of blood TCR repertoires from a few healthy adults. To increase sequencing depth and limit assay-specific biases, TCR repertoire library preparation and sequencing were carried out by different laboratories using diverse techniques. Leukapheresis yielded between about 0.9 and 9.5 billion PBMCs per donor.

TCR CDR3 regions were amplified from genomic DNA by multiplex PCR using the deep immunoSEQ assay. For each cell subset, the extracted genomic DNA was distributed evenly across all wells of several immunoSEQ 96-well plates, and each plate served as one replicate. For unsorted PBMC, each replicate PCR was loaded with 300 ng genomic DNA, equivalent to 25,000 to 35,000 T cell genomes. Ten immunoSEQ deep assay plates were used to sequence the unsorted PBMC genomic DNA. The purified libraries were quantified using a Qubit 3.0 fluorometer, sized with a Bioanalyzer 2100, and then quantified again using the KAPA Library Quantification kit. Every immunoSEQ 96-well plate was sequenced on a dedicated single-read 150-cycle Illumina NextSeq 550 flow cell. In the authors' own workflow: The immunoSEQ output contained only junctional sequences without quality scores, so filtering could not match that applied to full-length reads. Sequences were annotated with PyIR, a Python wrapper for IgBLAST v1.9, using IMGT germline references to assign V/J genes and CDR3. Reads with weak V/J assignments (E-value above 1e-6), missing CDR3, stop codons, out-of-frame junctions, or ambiguous translated residues were removed. V3J clonotypes were defined by identical inferred V gene, J gene, and CDR3 amino acid sequence. Percentage overlap between repertoires was calculated by dividing the number of shared unique clonotypes by the size of the smaller repertoire. Three approaches were used to assess repertoire richness: RTK rarefaction, the Chao1 estimator, and Recon v2.1 estimates of unobserved clonotypes. This is the immuneACCESS table as TCRdb keeps it, with only in-frame sequences that have V and J called. A part of the clones is gone; compared with another copy, unresolved V genes explain less than half, and the rest is unexplained. Clone size and V and J calls were adopted from that table, with D and trimming inferred from the DNA. The sample table contains a few hundred thousand clones; only one count was recorded for around 79% of them. Of the sample, more than 10% is held by the ten largest clones.

The donors were healthy, HIV-negative adults with no recently reported acute infections or vaccinations. Only Caucasian adults living in Nashville, Tennessee, USA were represented among the donors. For unsorted samples, 96 million or so PBMCs were counted, and genomic DNA was extracted using the QIAamp DNA Blood Mini kit. Blood was obtained by leukapheresis, after which PBMCs were separated by Ficoll-Histopaque density gradient centrifugation and cryopreserved in liquid nitrogen vapor phase. Paper-wide results and their limitations: The small number of donors limited the genetic and exposure-history diversity represented. Pairwise subsampling led to the expectation that sequencing depth would affect the degree of clonotype sharing among donors. Only blood was sampled, and tissue TCR repertoires likely differ from those in blood.

The chain employs TRBV9 and TRBJ2-5; TRBD1 fits 9 bases in the junction. The sequence came from a woman between 35 and 50 years old in good health. Some clones in this sample may be carry-over from other donors' samples. Sequencing was done on a sample of PBMCs. CDR3 reads: CASSAQGTGKETQYF. Read as DNA, the sequence is TGTGCCAGCAGCGCGCAGGGGACAGGGAAAGAGACCCAGTACTTC.